This T cell receptor (beta chain) came from a study of cytomegalovirus exposure and HLA in healthy donors. Across the study: From HLA-typed donors, an early data release held approximately 85 million unique TCRs.

General study results and limits: The investigators catalogued 150 to 200 TCR beta chains as cytomegalovirus-associated. Indistinguishability led to the exclusion of some V segments, TRBV6-2 and TRBV6-3 included.

This clone occurred once. Its antigen is undetermined. This CDR3 comprises 17 residues. Trimming removed 4 bases from V and 1 base from J, with 19 bases in between. The germline V gene encodes CDR1 LNHDA and CDR2 SQIVND (reference sequence). PCR used 60 Vbeta primers and 13 Jbeta primers. This table comes from immunoSEQ multiplex PCR, and its TCRdb copy is limited to in-frame clones, with some not included. The sample consists of approximately 130,000 clones, around 86% of them appearing once. This cohort consisted of healthy bone marrow donors. Material: PBMCs. This chain joins TRBV19 and TRBJ1-1; D is undetermined. The sequence was obtained from a woman aged 40 to 50 in good health and CMV-seronegative. CDR3 sequence reads: CASSNLRNSQPNTEAFF. The CDR3 DNA follows: TGTGCCAGTAGTAACCTCCGGAACAGTCAACCGAACACTGAAGCTTTCTTT.